These T cell receptor beta chains were read from a single sample in a study of cytotoxic CD8 clonotypes in ibrutinib-treated CLL. The data were produced by immunoSEQ multiplex PCR, yet TCRdb's version contains in-frame clones alone and is incomplete. Here the sample spans 65,000 to 85,000 clones, 90% being singletons. Material: PBMCs, obtained after 12 months of ibrutinib treatment. These receptor sequences come from a human donor with chronic lymphocytic leukemia. CDR3s include the opening cysteine and the closing phenylalanine or tryptophan. Each record gives: clone size, J gene, D gene, V gene, CDR3 protein, CDR3 DNA. A D gene is named only where the DNA matches it firmly. Clone size is stated in some rows and not others, as once, few, many or a class when expanded.

- TRBJ2-6 - TRBV7-2 CASSPRHPGANVLTF TGTGCCAGCAGCCCCCGACATCCTGGGGCCAACGTCCTGACTTTC
- TRBJ1-2 - TRBV7-3 CASSLEQTGYDGYTF TGTGCCAGCAGCTTAGAGCAAACAGGGTACGATGGCTACACCTTC
- TRBJ2-7 TRBD1 TRBV9 CASSVAGTEFLGYEQYF TGTGCCAGCAGCGTGGCCGGGACAGAATTCCTAGGTTACGAGCAGTACTTC
- TRBJ2-5 TRBD2 TRBV7-9 CASSRLAGGLETQYF TGTGCCAGCAGCCGACTAGCGGGAGGGTTAGAGACCCAGTACTTC
- TRBJ1-1 - TRBV23-1 CALTGTCPEAFF TGCGCCTTGACCGGGACATGTCCTGAAGCTTTCTTT
once TRBJ1-1 TRBD1 TRBV25-1 CASRGWTGAMNTEAFF TGTGCCAGCAGGGGCTGGACAGGGGCCATGAACACTGAAGCTTTCTTT
- TRBJ2-1 - TRBV5-1 CASSQHNEQFF TGCGCCAGCAGCCAACACAATGAGCAGTTCTTC
- TRBJ2-1 TRBD2 TRBV28 CASSVTGTSGRRGTFNEQFF TGTGCCAGCAGTGTAACCGGGACTAGCGGGAGGCGTGGGACTTTCAATGAGCAGTTCTTC
- TRBJ2-1 - TRBV5-4 CASSLVTGGEQFF TGTGCCAGCAGCTTGGTGACGGGTGGGGAGCAGTTCTTC
- TRBJ2-3 TRBD2 TRBV5-1 CASKMTSGSVLTTDTQYF TGCGCCAGCAAAATGACTAGCGGGAGCGTTCTAACCACAGATACGCAGTATTTT
- TRBJ2-7 - TRBV6-6 CASSLTGTSYEQYF TGTGCCAGCAGCCTAACAGGGACATCCTACGAGCAGTACTTC
- TRBJ2-2 TRBD2 TRBV7-6 CASSFYPKTSGERGELFF TGTGCCAGCAGCTTCTATCCTAAGACTAGCGGGGAGAGGGGGGAGCTGTTTTTT
once TRBJ1-1 - TRBV5-6 CASGGTWAEAFF TGTGCCAGCGGAGGAACATGGGCTGAAGCTTTCTTT
- TRBJ1-5 TRBD1 TRBV12-5 CASGLVEGAGAGNQPQHF TGTGCTAGTGGTTTGGTAGAGGGGGCTGGCGCGGGAAATCAGCCCCAGCATTTT
- TRBJ1-5 TRBD1 TRBV7-9 CASSSEGAEQPQHF TGTGCCAGCAGCTCCGAGGGGGCTGAACAGCCCCAGCATTTT
- TRBJ2-5 - TRBV7-9 CASSLAGAGGGETQYF TGTGCCAGCAGCTTAGCTGGGGCGGGCGGGGGCGAGACCCAGTACTTC
- TRBJ2-7 - TRBV6-1 CASSGAWEQYF TGTGCCAGCAGTGGGGCATGGGAGCAGTACTTC
once TRBJ1-3 - TRBV13 CASSLDRIHGNTIYF TGTGCCAGCAGCTTAGATAGAATCCACGGAAACACCATATATTTT
- TRBJ1-4 TRBD1 TRBV9 CASSPRQGSNEKLFF TGTGCCAGCAGCCCCAGACAGGGGTCCAATGAAAAACTGTTTTTT
- TRBJ2-7 - TRBV9 CAKRGINGQYF TGTGCCAAAAGAGGGATTAACGGGCAGTACTTC
- TRBJ2-2 TRBD1 TRBV6-5 CASRRGTANTGELFF TGTGCCAGCAGGCGTGGGACAGCGAACACCGGGGAGCTGTTTTTT
- TRBJ2-5 TRBD2 TRBV5-1 CASRVRGGRVQETQYF TGCGCCAGCAGGGTAAGGGGCGGGAGGGTCCAAGAGACCCAGTACTTC
- TRBJ2-3 TRBD1 TRBV4-1 CASSQERTGAITDTQYF TGCGCCAGCAGCCAAGAGAGGACAGGCGCGATCACAGATACGCAGTATTTT
- TRBJ1-1 TRBD1 TRBV6-6 CASSRLGTGEAFF TGTGCCAGCAGCCGCCTCGGGACAGGGGAAGCTTTCTTT
- TRBJ1-1 - TRBV30 CAWINTVRTEAFF TGTGCCTGGATTAACACAGTGCGTACTGAAGCTTTCTTT
once TRBJ2-1 TRBD1 TRBV2 CASIGLGQVNNEQFF TGTGCCAGCATTGGATTAGGACAGGTAAACAATGAGCAGTTCTTC
- TRBJ1-2 - TRBV6-1 CASTARQGIFGYTF TGTGCCAGCACCGCGAGGCAGGGAATTTTTGGCTACACCTTC
- TRBJ2-1 TRBD2 TRBV5-1 CASSPGLVEYNEQFF TGCGCCAGCAGCCCTGGACTAGTAGAATACAATGAGCAGTTCTTC
few TRBJ2-4 - TRBV7-3 CASSLSGSLPSIQYF TGTGCCAGCAGCTTAAGTGGCTCCTTACCTAGCATTCAGTACTTC
- TRBJ2-3 TRBD1 TRBV5-1 CASSFGQDRGTQYF TGCGCCAGCAGCTTCGGACAGGACCGAGGTACGCAGTATTTT